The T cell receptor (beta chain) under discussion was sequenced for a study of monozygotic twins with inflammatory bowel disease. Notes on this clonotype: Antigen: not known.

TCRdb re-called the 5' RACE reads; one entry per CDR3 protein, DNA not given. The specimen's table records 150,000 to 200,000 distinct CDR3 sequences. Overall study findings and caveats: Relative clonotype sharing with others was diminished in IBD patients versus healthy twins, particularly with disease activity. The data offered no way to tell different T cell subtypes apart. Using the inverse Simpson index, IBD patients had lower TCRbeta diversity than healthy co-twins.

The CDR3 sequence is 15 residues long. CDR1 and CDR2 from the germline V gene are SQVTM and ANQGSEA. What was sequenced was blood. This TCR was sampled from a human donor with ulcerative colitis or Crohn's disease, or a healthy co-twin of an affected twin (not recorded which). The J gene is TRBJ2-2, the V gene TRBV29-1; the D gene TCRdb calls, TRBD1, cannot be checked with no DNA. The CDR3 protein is CSGMGPASNTGELFF.